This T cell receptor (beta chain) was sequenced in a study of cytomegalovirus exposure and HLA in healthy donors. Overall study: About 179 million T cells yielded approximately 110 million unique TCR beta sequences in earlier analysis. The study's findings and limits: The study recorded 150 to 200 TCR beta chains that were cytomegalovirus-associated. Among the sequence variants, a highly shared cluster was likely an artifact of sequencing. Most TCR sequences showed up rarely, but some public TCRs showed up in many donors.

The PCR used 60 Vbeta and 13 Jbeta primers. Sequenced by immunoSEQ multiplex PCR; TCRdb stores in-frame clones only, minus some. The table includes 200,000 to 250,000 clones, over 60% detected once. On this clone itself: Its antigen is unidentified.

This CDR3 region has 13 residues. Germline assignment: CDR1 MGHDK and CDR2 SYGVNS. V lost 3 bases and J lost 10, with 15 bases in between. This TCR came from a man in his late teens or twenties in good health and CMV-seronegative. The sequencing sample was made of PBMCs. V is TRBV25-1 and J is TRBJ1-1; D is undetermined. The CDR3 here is CASSDTTRRGAFF. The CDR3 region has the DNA TGTGCCAGCAGTGACACCACAAGGCGCGGAGCTTTCTTT.